The 8 T cell receptor beta chains below all came from one sample that was sequenced in a study of OX40 agonist ivuxolimab in advanced cancers. To prepare the library, the immunoSEQ multiplex PCR assay was applied. TCRdb limited this immuneACCESS table to in-frame rearrangements with V and J called. A share of clones is missing; checked studies link under half to unresolved V genes, and the rest is unexplained. A total of more than 100,000 clones appear in this sample, just under 95% of them only once. The leading ten clones occupy less than 0.2% of the sample. The sequences come from CD4+ or CD8+ T cells sorted from blood, collected in a trial of the OX40 agonist ivuxolimab. All receptors derive from an adult with an advanced solid tumor such as melanoma, head and neck, liver or kidney cancer.

This chain connects TRBV20-1 to TRBJ1-2; 9 bases line up with TRBD1. Germline trimming cut 3 bases from V and 7 bases from J; bases unmatched to any gene: 0. The CDR3 totals 11 residues. From germline, CDR1 is DFQATT and CDR2 SNEGSKA (reference sequence). The CDR3 protein is CSARTGGGYTF. CDR3 DNA: TGCAGTGCTAGGACAGGGGGTGGCTACACCTTC.

This clone is a singleton in its sample. The V and J genes are TRBV28 and TRBJ1-5, with D maybe TRBD1 (5 bases). The CDR3 length is 13 residues. The germline gives CDR1 MDHEN, CDR2 SYDVKM. The germline V and J ends were trimmed by 3 bases and 4 bases, with 7 bases remaining between them. CDR3 loop: CASSFGGNQPQHF. Here the CDR3 DNA reads TGTGCCAGCAGTTTCGGGGGTAATCAGCCCCAGCATTTT.

This clone was recorded once. The gene calls are TRBV10-1 and TRBJ2-1; 8 bases match TRBD2. Losses at the gene ends were 1 base for V and 6 bases for J; bases not matched to a gene: 8. The CDR3 length is 16 residues. Germline CDR1 WNHNN, CDR2 SYGVQD (reference sequence). DNA for the CDR3: TGCGCCAGCAGTGAGTTAGCAGCGGGGGCCGGCAATGAGCAGTTCTTC. Residues: CASSELAAGAGNEQFF.

The V call is TRBV21-1, the J call TRBJ2-7; the D call in the table, TRBD2, was not verified against the DNA. TRBV21-1 constitutes a pseudogene. The CDR3 consists of 15 residues. The CDR3: CASSDLAGRLYEQYF. CDR3 DNA sequence: TGTGCCAGCAGCGACCTAGCGGGGAGGCTCTACGAGCAGTACTTC.

The V call is TRBV16, the J call TRBJ1-1; 8 nucleotides align to TRBD1. CDR1 KGHSY and CDR2 FQNENV come from the germline V gene. The CDR3 length is 13 residues. J gave up 8 bases and V 4 bases, and 6 bases lay outside the gene matches. The CDR3 nucleotides read TGTGCCAGCAGCCTAGTCCGGGACAGGGAAGCTTTCTTT. Translated: CASSLVRDREAFF.

This chain connects TRBV6-1 to TRBJ2-7; D unclear. Trimming stripped 4 bases from V and 2 bases from J, with 12 bases between. This CDR3 is built from 14 residues. Germline assignment: CDR1 MNHNS and CDR2 SASEGT. CDR3 DNA: TGTGCCAGCAGTGCCACCGTCCCCCCCTACGAGCAGTACTTC. Its translation is CASSATVPPYEQYF.

The chain couples TRBV2 to TRBJ1-2; 7 bases are shared with TRBD1. The length of the CDR3 is 15 residues. Germline CDR1 reads SNHLY; CDR2 reads FYNNEI. With 5 bases clipped from V and 0 bases from J, the junction kept 6 bases outside the gene matches. CDR3: CASSNRQGTNYGYTF. In DNA form, the CDR3 reads TGTGCCAGCAGTAATCGACAGGGAACTAACTATGGCTACACCTTC.

The CDR3 DNA sequence: TGCGCCAGCAGCCGAAACCACCGAGATACGCAGTATTTT. Translated, it gives CASSRNHRDTQYF. The chain recombines TRBV4-1 with TRBJ2-3; D unclear. The V end lost 4 bases, the J end lost 5 bases, and 10 bases lay between the germline ends. The germline V gene encodes CDR1 MGHRA and CDR2 YSYEKL. The CDR3 totals 13 residues.